This TCR beta chain derives from a study of T cells in Graves' hyperthyroidism and ophthalmopathy. Study findings and constraints: Ophthalmopathy, as predicted by the model, came a median roughly 6.5 months after the prediction.

This clonotype appeared many times. Its specificity is not known. Researchers defined stable Graves' hyperthyroidism as no ophthalmopathy progression within 18 months. Those patients with uncontrolled infection, other autoimmune disease, pregnancy or lactation were excluded. V was cut by 0 bases and J by 1 base, with 10 bases left in between. The CDR3 contains 15 residues. The germline CDR1 and CDR2 sequences are DFQATT and SNEGSKA (reference sequence). Template material for amplifying TCR beta CDR3 regions consisted of RNA transcripts. In the first-round RT-PCR of the TCR CDR3, the HTBI primer set was used. TCRdb redid the calling of the multiplex PCR reads with MiXCR, one entry per CDR3 protein. The sample has approximately 740,000 distinct CDR3 sequences, 14% seen once.

This TCR came from a woman younger than 35 with Graves' hyperthyroidism. The rearrangement uses TRBV20-1 and TRBJ1-5, with a possible D match to TRBD1 (6 bases). Sequenced: blood. CDR3 in DNA: TGCAGTGCTAGAGATCAGGGGATAAGCAATCAGCCCCAGCATTTT. Residues: CSARDQGISNQPQHF.